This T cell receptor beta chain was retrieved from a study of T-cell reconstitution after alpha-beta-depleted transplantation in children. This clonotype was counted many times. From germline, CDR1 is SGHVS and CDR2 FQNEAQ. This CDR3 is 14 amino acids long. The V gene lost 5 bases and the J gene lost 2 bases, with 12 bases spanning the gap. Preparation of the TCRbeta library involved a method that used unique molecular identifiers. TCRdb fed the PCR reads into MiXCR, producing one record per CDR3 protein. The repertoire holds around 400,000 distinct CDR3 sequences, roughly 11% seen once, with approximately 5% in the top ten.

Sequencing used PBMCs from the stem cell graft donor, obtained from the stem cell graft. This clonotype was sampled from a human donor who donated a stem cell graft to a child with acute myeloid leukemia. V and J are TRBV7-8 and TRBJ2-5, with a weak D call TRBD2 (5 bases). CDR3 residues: CASSLLSGQETQYF. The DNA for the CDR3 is TGTGCCAGCAGCCTTCTTTCGGGACAAGAGACCCAGTACTTC. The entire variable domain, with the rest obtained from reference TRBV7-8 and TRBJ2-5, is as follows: GAGVSQSPRYKVAKRGQDVALRCDPISGHVSLFWYQQALGQGPEFLTYFQNEAQLDKSGLPSDRFFAERPEGSVSTLKIQRTQQEDSAVYLCASSLLSGQETQYFGPGTRLLVL.